The next 3 T cell receptor beta chains were all read from a single sample in a study of blood T cells in healthy people across ages. A J-beta primer mix and a sample-barcoded 5' primer were used in a second PCR of roughly 6 to 11 cycles. TCRdb called the 5' RACE reads again in MiXCR, with one record for every CDR3 protein. Of roughly 1.4 million distinct CDR3 sequences in the sample, approximately 59% are singletons; the top ten hold 6.5% to 8%. Input material: blood. Receptor source: a man aged 18 to 30 in good health.

CDR3 residues: CASSLVAGTYNEQFF. The DNA for the CDR3 is TGTGCCAGCAGCTTAGTTGCGGGGACGTACAATGAGCAGTTCTTC. The V call is TRBV7-8, the J call TRBJ2-1; D is perhaps TRBD2 (6 bases). CDR3 length: 15 residues. V was shortened by 1 base and J by 4 bases, with 11 bases between the two germline ends. In germline, CDR1 is SGHVS, CDR2 FQNEAQ.

As concerns this clonotype: The junction departs from germline at one end; a sequencing error may be responsible. This sequence joins TRBV9 and TRBJ2-3; 10 bases line up with TRBD2. CDR3 length: 15 amino acids. Germline CDR1 SGDLS, CDR2 YYNGEE. CDR3 nucleotide sequence: TGTGCCAGCAGAGTAGCGGGGGGCCTCACAGATACGCAGTATTTT. The encoded protein is CASRVAGGLTDTQYF.

The chain carries TRBV20-1 and TRBJ2-7; D is possibly TRBD2 (5 bases). Germline CDR1 is DFQATT and CDR2 is SNEGSKA (reference sequence). V was pared by 0 bases and J by 0 bases, with 15 bases between. The CDR3 contains 16 residues. DNA of the CDR3: TGCAGTGCTAGAGATCTAGCCAGTCTAAGCTCCTACGAGCAGTACTTC. Amino acids: CSARDLASLSSYEQYF.